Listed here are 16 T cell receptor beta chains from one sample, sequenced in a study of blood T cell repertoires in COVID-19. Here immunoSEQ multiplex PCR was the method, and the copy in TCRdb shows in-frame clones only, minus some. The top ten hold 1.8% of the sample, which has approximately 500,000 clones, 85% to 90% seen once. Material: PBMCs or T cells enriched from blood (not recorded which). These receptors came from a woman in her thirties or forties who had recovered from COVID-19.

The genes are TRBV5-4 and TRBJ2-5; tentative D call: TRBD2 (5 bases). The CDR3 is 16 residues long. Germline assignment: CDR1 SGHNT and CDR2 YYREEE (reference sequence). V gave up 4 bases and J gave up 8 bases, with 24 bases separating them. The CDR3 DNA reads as TGTGCCAGCAGCCCCCGCCCTTATGACATCGAGGGCACCCAGTACTTC. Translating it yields CASSPRPYDIEGTQYF.

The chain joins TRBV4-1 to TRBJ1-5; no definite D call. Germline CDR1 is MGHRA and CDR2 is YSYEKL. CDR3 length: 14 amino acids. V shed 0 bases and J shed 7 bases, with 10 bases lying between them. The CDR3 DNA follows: TGCGCCAGCAGCCAAGAGTGGCTCAAACAGCCCCAGCATTTT. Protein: CASSQEWLKQPQHF.

The CDR3, as DNA: TGTGCCAGCAGCTTAGGTCCCGGGACAGGCGCAACTGGAAACACCATATATTTT. This codes for CASSLGPGTGATGNTIYF. This chain links TRBV27 with TRBJ1-3, with 8 bases lining up with TRBD1. The CDR3 extends over 18 amino acids. Trimming cost V 6 bases and J 2 bases; bases outside gene matches: 15. Germline V gene data show CDR1 as MNHEY and CDR2 as SMNVEV (reference sequence).

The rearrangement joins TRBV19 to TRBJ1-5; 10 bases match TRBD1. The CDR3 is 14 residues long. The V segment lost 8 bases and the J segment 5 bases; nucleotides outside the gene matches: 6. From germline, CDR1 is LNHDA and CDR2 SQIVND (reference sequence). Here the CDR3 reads CASEKDRGDQPQHF. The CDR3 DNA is TGTGCCAGTGAAAAGGACAGGGGGGATCAGCCCCAGCATTTT. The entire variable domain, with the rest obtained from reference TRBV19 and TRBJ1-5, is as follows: DGGITQSPKYLFRKEGQNVTLSCEQNLNHDAMYWYRQDPGQGLRLIYYSQIVNDFQKGDIAEGYSVSREKKESFPLTVTSAQKNPTAFYLCASEKDRGDQPQHFGDGTRLSIL.

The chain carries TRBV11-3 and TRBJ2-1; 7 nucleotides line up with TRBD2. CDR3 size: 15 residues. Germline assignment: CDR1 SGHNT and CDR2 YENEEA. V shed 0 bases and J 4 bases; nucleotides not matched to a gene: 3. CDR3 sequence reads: CASSLDVGGYNEQFF. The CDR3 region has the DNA TGTGCCAGCAGCTTAGATGTCGGGGGGTACAATGAGCAGTTCTTC.

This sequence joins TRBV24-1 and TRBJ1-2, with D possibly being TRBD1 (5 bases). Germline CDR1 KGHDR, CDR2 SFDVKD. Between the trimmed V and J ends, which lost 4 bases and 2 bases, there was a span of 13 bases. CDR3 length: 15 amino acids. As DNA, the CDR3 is TGTGCCACCAGTGACGGGGGACTATTCAACTATGGCTACACCTTC. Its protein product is CATSDGGLFNYGYTF.

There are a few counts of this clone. The CDR3 DNA reads as TGTGCCAGTAGTATAGAGGCAGGGAATGGCTACACCTTC. It is translated as CASSIEAGNGYTF. The V call is TRBV19, the J call TRBJ1-2; D perhaps matches TRBD1 (5 bases). Germline lookup yields CDR1 LNHDA and CDR2 SQIVND (reference sequence). The germline V and J ends were trimmed by 0 bases and 6 bases, with 8 bases remaining between them. The CDR3 has 13 amino acids.

The CDR3 DNA reads as TGCGCCAGCAGCCTCGGACAGGGCCCCAGTGAAGCTTTCTTT. It codes for CASSLGQGPSEAFF. This chain connects TRBV5-1 to TRBJ1-1, with 8 nucleotides matching TRBD1. Germline V gene sequence: CDR1 SGHRS, CDR2 YFSETQ. This CDR3 is built from 14 residues. The ends lost 4 bases at V and 7 bases at J; junction bases unmatched: 9.

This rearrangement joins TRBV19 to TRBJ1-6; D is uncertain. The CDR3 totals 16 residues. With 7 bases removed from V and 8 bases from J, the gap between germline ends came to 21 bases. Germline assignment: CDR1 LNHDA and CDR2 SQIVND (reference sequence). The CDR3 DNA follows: TGTGCCAGTACTACCGCAGGATGGGCAGATGATTCACCCCTCCACTTT. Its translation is CASTTAGWADDSPLHF.

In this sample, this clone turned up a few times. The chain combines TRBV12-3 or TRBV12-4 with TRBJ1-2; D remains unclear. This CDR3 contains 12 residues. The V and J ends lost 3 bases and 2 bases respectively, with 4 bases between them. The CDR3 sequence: CASSLANYGYTF. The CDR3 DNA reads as TGTGCCAGCAGTTTGGCCAACTATGGCTACACCTTC.

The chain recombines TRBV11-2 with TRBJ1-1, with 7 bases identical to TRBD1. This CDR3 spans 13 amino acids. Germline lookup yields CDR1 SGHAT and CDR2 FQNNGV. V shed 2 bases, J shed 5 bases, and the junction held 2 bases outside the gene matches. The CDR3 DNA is TGTGCCAGCAGCTTAAGACAGGGTACTGAAGCTTTCTTT. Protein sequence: CASSLRQGTEAFF.

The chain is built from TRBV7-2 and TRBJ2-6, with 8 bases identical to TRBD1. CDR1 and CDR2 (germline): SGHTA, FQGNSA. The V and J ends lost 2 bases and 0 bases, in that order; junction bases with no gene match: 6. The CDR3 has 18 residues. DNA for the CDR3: TGTGCCAGCAGCTTAACAGGGGGGTCCTTCTCTGGGGCCAACGTCCTGACTTTC. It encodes CASSLTGGSFSGANVLTF.

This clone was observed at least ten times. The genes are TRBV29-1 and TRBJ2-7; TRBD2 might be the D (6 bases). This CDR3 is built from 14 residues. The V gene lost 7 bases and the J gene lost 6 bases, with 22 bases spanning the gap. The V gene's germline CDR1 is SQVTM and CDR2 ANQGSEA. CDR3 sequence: CSALLGLQTSEQYF. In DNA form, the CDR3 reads TGCAGCGCACTATTGGGACTCCAAACCTCCGAGCAGTACTTC.

CDR3 amino acids: CASSRWGEETQYF. The DNA for the CDR3 is TGTGCCAGCAGCCGTTGGGGGGAAGAGACCCAGTACTTC. The rearrangement links TRBV12-3 or TRBV12-4 to TRBJ2-5; possible D gene TRBD2, 6 bases. CDR3 size: 13 residues. V lost 6 bases, J lost 3 bases, and 11 bases lay in between.

CDR3 DNA: TGTGCCAGCAGTTTGAGAGGACAGGGGATTTATGGCTACACCTTC. Translated: CASSLRGQGIYGYTF. This chain links TRBV5-5 with TRBJ1-2, with 9 nucleotides matching TRBD1. Germline V lookup: CDR1 SGHKS, CDR2 YYEKEE (reference sequence). The CDR3 runs 15 residues. The V gene end was trimmed by 5 bases and the J gene end by 5 bases; junction bases not matched to a gene: 10.

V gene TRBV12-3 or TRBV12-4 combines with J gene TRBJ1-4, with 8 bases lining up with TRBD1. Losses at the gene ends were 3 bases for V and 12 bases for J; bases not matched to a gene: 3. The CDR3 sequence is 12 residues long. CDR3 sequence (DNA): TGTGCCAGCAGTTTGGACAGGGTAGAACTGTTTTTT. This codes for CASSLDRVELFF.